Listed here are 9 T cell receptor beta chains from one sample, sequenced in a study of human T cells and chemical hapten exposure. TCRdb passed the RACE reads through MiXCR, listing each CDR3 protein once. In the table there are about 350,000 distinct CDR3 sequences, around 6% of which are singletons. Regarding time point: patch test 2, 6 weeks after DPC sensitization. Treatment of the sample: therapeutic diphenylcyclopropenone sensitization with weekly scalp DPC. Sample: whole blood, taken in connection with sensitization to the hapten diphenylcyclopropenone (DPC). These receptor sequences come from a woman aged 18-35 years with alopecia areata. Some clones in this sample may be carry-over from other donors' samples.

V and J are TRBV5-1 and TRBJ2-7; D is perhaps TRBD2 (5 bases). Trimming pared 0 bases from V and 0 bases from J, leaving 13 bases between. The CDR3 has 16 residues. Germline CDR1 is SGHRS and CDR2 is YFSETQ. The CDR3 coding sequence is TGCGCCAGCAGCTTGGATCGGACTCCGAGCTCCTACGAGCAGTACTTC. Its protein is CASSLDRTPSSYEQYF. Filled out from reference TRBV5-1 and TRBJ2-7, the complete variable domain reads KAGVTQTPRYLIKTRGQQVTLSCSPISGHRSVSWYQQTPGQGLQFLFEYFSETQRNKGNFPGRFSGRQFSNSRSEMNVSTLELGDSALYLCASSLDRTPSSYEQYFGPGTRLTVT.

This clonotype was counted only a few times. This chain connects TRBV5-1 to TRBJ2-3; D uncertain. The germline V gene has CDR1 SGHRS and CDR2 YFSETQ. V lost 4 bases, J lost 2 bases, and 8 bases lay in between. This CDR3 contains 13 residues. CDR3: CASSQTATDTQYF. The CDR3 bases are TGCGCCAGCAGCCAAACAGCCACAGATACGCAGTATTTT.

This clonotype occurred many times. The chain couples TRBV7-2 to TRBJ1-4, with D unclear. Germline V gives CDR1 SGHTA, CDR2 FQGNSA. V was pared by 1 base and J by 8 bases, with 5 bases between. There are 12 residues in the CDR3. CDR3 coding DNA: TGTGCCAGCAGCTTAGAGGGCGAAAAACTGTTTTTT. Encoded protein: CASSLEGEKLFF.

This clonotype was recorded many times. The V gene is TRBV29-1, the J gene TRBJ2-5; 7 nucleotides line up with TRBD2. Per the germline V gene, CDR1 is SQVTM and CDR2 is ANQGSEA. Trimming took 4 bases from V and 1 from J; bases not matched to a gene: 3. The CDR3 runs 13 residues. CDR3 nucleotide sequence: TGCAGCGTTGGGGAGGGGCCCCAAGAGACCCAGTACTTC. Protein product: CSVGEGPQETQYF. The whole variable domain, remainder taken from reference TRBV29-1 and TRBJ2-5, is SAVISQKPSRDICQRGTSLTIQCQVDSQVTMMFWYRQQPGQSLTLIATANQGSEATYESGFVIDKFPISRPNLTFSTLTVSNMSPEDSSIYLCSVGEGPQETQYFGPGTRLLVL.

The V and J genes are TRBV7-2 and TRBJ2-4, with TRBD1 matching over 8 bases. Trimming took 3 bases from V and 15 from J; bases not matched to a gene: 10. CDR1 SGHTA and CDR2 FQGNSA come from the germline V gene. This CDR3 contains 13 residues. In DNA, the CDR3 is TGTGCCAGCAGCTTGACAGGGGACCAAGCGGGGTACTTC. Its protein is CASSLTGDQAGYF.

In DNA, the CDR3 is TGTGCTAGTGGTGACGGGGCAAGCTCCTACAATGAGCAGTTCTTC. It encodes CASGDGASSYNEQFF. The chain joins TRBV12-5 to TRBJ2-1, with D perhaps being TRBD1 or TRBD2 (5 bases each). CDR3 length: 15 residues. Looked up from germline, CDR1 is LGHNT and CDR2 is FRNRAP. The V end was cut by 5 bases, the J end by 0 bases, with 11 bases between.

This clonotype occurred many times. J is TRBJ1-5 and V is TRBV6-2 or TRBV6-3, with a tentative D call TRBD1 (5 bases). The V end was cut by 2 bases, the J end by 7 bases, with 12 bases between. Per the germline V gene, CDR1 is MNHEY and CDR2 is SVGEGT. The CDR3 is 14 residues long. The CDR3 loop reads CASSYEGSWQPQHF. The CDR3 DNA is TGTGCCAGCAGTTACGAGGGGAGTTGGCAGCCCCAGCATTTT.

The chain carries TRBV7-8 and TRBJ2-2; no definite D call. The CDR3 spans 15 residues. The germline gives CDR1 SGHVS, CDR2 FQNEAQ. The V end lost 1 base, the J end lost 1 base, and 7 bases lay between the germline ends. This CDR3 is CASSLDVQNTGELFF. The CDR3 DNA reads TGTGCCAGCAGCTTAGACGTTCAGAACACCGGGGAGCTGTTTTTT.

This clonotype was detected ten times or more. The chain links TRBV7-9 to TRBJ2-7; TRBD1 or TRBD2 may be the D gene (5 bases each). The CDR3 is 16 residues long. CDR1 and CDR2 from the germline V gene are SEHNR and FQNEAQ (reference sequence). The germline V and J ends were trimmed by 1 base and 0 bases, with 13 bases remaining between them. CDR3 sequence reads: CASSLEGRPSSYEQYF. The CDR3 nucleotides read TGTGCCAGCAGCTTAGAGGGACGACCTAGCTCCTACGAGCAGTACTTC. Supplemented by reference TRBV7-9 and TRBJ2-7, the full variable domain reads DTGVSQNPRHKITKRGQNVTFRCDPISEHNRLYWYRQTLGQGPEFLTYFQNEAQLEKSRLLSDRFSAERPKGSFSTLEIQRTEQGDSAMYLCASSLEGRPSSYEQYFGPGTRLTVT.